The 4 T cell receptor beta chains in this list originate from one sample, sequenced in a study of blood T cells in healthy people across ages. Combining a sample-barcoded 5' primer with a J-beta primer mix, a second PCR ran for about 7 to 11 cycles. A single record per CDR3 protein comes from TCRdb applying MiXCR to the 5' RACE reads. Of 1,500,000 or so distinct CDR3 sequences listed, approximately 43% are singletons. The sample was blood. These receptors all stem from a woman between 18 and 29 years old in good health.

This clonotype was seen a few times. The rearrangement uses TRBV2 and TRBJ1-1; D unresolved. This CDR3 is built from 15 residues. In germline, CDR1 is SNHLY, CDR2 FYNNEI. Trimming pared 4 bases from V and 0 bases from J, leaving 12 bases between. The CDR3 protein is CASSGAGAMNTEAFF. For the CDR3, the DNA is TGTGCCAGCAGTGGCGCAGGAGCTATGAACACTGAAGCTTTCTTT.

CDR3 residues: CSVVGQQQETQYF. DNA of the CDR3: TGCAGCGTTGTGGGACAGCAGCAAGAGACCCAGTACTTC. The gene calls are TRBV29-1 and TRBJ2-7; 7 bases agree with TRBD1. Near its end, the DNA agrees better with TRBJ2-5, so the J call may be wrong. Looked up from germline, CDR1 is SQVTM and CDR2 is ANQGSEA. The CDR3 consists of 13 residues.

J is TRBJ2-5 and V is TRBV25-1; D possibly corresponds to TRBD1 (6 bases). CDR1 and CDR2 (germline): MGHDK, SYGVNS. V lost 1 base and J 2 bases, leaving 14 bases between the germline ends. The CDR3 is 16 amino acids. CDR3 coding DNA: TGTGCCAGCAGTGAATCTGGCAGGGGTCGACAAGAGACCCAGTACTTC. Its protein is CASSESGRGRQETQYF.

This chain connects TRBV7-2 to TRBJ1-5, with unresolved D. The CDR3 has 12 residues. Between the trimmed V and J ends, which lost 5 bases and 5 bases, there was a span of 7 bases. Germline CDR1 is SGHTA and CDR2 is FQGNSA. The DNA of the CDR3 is TGTGCCAGCAGCATCTCCTATCAGCCCCAGCATTTT. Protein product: CASSISYQPQHF.